The rows below give T cell receptor beta chains drawn from one sample of a study of blood T cell repertoires in COVID-19. Produced via immunoSEQ multiplex PCR; TCRdb's table is partial and in-frame only. Among about 95,000 clones listed, about 89% were seen once. Source material: peripheral blood. These receptors were taken from a human donor in a cohort sampled during active COVID-19. The CDR3 runs from the conserved cysteine through the conserved F or W. A D gene is named only where the DNA matches it firmly. Clone size, where shown, is once, few, many, or a class for clones that have expanded.

V	size	J	D	CDR3	DNA
TRBV13	-	TRBJ2-2	-	CASSLSGVGELFF	TGTGCCAGCAGCTTATCAGGCGTCGGGGAGCTGTTTTTT
TRBV3-1/TRBV3-2	-	TRBJ1-6	TRBD1	CASRTGGNSPLHF	TGTGCCAGCCGGACAGGGGGTAATTCACCCCTCCACTTT
TRBV11-2	-	TRBJ2-7	TRBD2	CASSPRGEAYEQYF	TGTGCCAGCAGCCCCCGGGGGGAGGCCTACGAGCAGTACTTC
TRBV2	-	TRBJ2-4	-	CASETSFQNIQYF	TGTGCCAGCGAAACTAGTTTCCAAAACATTCAGTACTTC
TRBV9	-	TRBJ2-5	-	CASSVGEAEGPETQYF	TGTGCCAGCAGCGTAGGTGAGGCCGAGGGCCCAGAGACCCAGTACTTC
TRBV6-5	once	TRBJ1-3	TRBD1	CASSYEGASGNTIYF	TGTGCCAGCAGTTACGAGGGGGCGTCGGGAAACACCATATATTTT
TRBV6-2/TRBV6-3	-	TRBJ1-3	TRBD1	CASSDRDRVGNTIYF	TGTGCCAGCAGCGACCGGGACAGGGTTGGAAACACCATATATTTT
TRBV30	-	TRBJ2-1	-	CAWSVERVRFNEQFF	TGTGCCTGGAGTGTGGAACGGGTCCGCTTCAATGAGCAGTTCTTC
TRBV6-5	-	TRBJ2-2	TRBD1	CASRQGAGELFF	TGTGCCAGCAGACAGGGGGCCGGGGAGCTGTTTTTT
TRBV20-1	-	TRBJ1-1	-	CSAQTVTEAFF	TGCAGTGCCCAGACAGTAACTGAAGCTTTCTTT
TRBV6-6	-	TRBJ1-4	-	CASSYTNEKLFF	TGTGCCAGCAGTTACACAAATGAAAAACTGTTTTTT
TRBV11-3	-	TRBJ2-1	-	CASSPSRDGEQFF	TGTGCCAGCAGCCCTTCCAGGGATGGGGAGCAGTTCTTC
TRBV2	-	TRBJ1-6	-	CASSEMQNNSPLHF	TGTGCCAGCAGTGAAATGCAGAATAATTCACCCCTCCACTTT
TRBV28	-	TRBJ2-3	TRBD2	CASPPRVSGGTDTQYF	TGTGCCAGCCCCCCCCGGGTTAGCGGGGGCACAGATACGCAGTATTTT